A single sample gave rise to the 19 T cell receptor beta chains below, sequenced in a study of CD8 T cells in ankylosing spondylitis. TCRdb called the 5' RACE reads again in MiXCR, with one record for every CDR3 protein. This table holds about 220,000 distinct CDR3 sequences, roughly 25% found once. What was sequenced was blood, either unsorted or a sorted T cell fraction (not recorded which). The origin of the receptors is a male donor with ankylosing spondylitis or in good health (not recorded which).

Ten or more counts support this clonotype. The V call is TRBV5-1, the J call TRBJ2-7; 7 positions match TRBD1. Germline loops: CDR1 SGHRS, CDR2 YFSETQ. CDR3 length: 17 residues. V trimming: 4 bases; J trimming: 0 bases; junction bases outside the gene matches: 13. CDR3 coding DNA: TGCGCCAGCAGCCTGCTACCGACAGGGCTAAGCTCCTACGAGCAGTACTTC. Translating it yields CASSLLPTGLSSYEQYF.

This chain links TRBV20-1 with TRBJ2-1, with 9 bases fitting TRBD2. CDR1 DFQATT and CDR2 SNEGSKA come from the germline V gene (reference sequence). The junction had 6 bases not matched to a gene; V was cut back by 2 bases and J by 7 bases. CDR3 size: 14 residues. CDR3 residues: CSARSSGRPNEQFF. CDR3 sequence (DNA): TGCAGTGCTAGATCCAGCGGGAGGCCAAATGAGCAGTTCTTC.

The rearrangement joins TRBV6-5 to TRBJ2-3; 12 bases agree with TRBD2. V trimming: 0 bases; J trimming: 6 bases; junction bases outside the gene matches: 4. Germline assignment: CDR1 MNHEY and CDR2 SVGAGI. The CDR3 consists of 16 residues. This chain's CDR3 is CASSYSTSGRLDTQYF. CDR3 in DNA: TGTGCCAGCAGTTACTCGACTAGCGGGAGACTGGATACGCAGTATTTT.

This clonotype was seen many times. V gene TRBV28 combines with J gene TRBJ1-2; no firm D call. The germline V gene has CDR1 MDHEN and CDR2 SYDVKM. V lost 7 bases to trimming and J lost 3 bases, with 12 bases between them. The CDR3 contains 13 residues. The CDR3 nucleotides read TGTGCCAGCACCCCCGATCGGCACTATGGCTACACCTTC. It is translated as CASTPDRHYGYTF.

This clonotype was counted a few times. The chain employs TRBV10-2 and TRBJ2-1, with TRBD1 matching 7 bases. Trimming removed 6 bases from V and 4 bases from J; junction bases left unmatched: 6. Germline V CDR1 and CDR2: WSHSY, SAAADI. The CDR3 length is 14 residues. The CDR3 DNA is TGCGCCAGCAGGGGTGAGGGGGCTTACAATGAGCAGTTCTTC. It translates to CASRGEGAYNEQFF.

The chain is built from TRBV12-3 or TRBV12-4 and TRBJ1-2; D ambiguous. Trimming pared 2 bases from V and 7 bases from J, leaving 2 bases between. This CDR3 is 10 amino acids long. DNA of the CDR3: TGTGCCAGCAGTTTACGTGGCTACACCTTC. Encoded protein: CASSLRGYTF.

This clonotype was observed many times. Compared with germline, one end of the junction differs, possibly owing to a read error. The chain employs TRBV3-1 and TRBJ2-2, with 11 bases fitting TRBD2. Looked up from germline, CDR1 is LGHDT and CDR2 is YNNKEL (reference sequence). This CDR3 comprises 12 residues. The CDR3 sequence is CASSQGLAGLSF. DNA of the CDR3: TGTGCCAGCAGCCAAGGACTAGCGGGACTTTCGTTT.

This clonotype was found many times. The gene calls are TRBV7-2 and TRBJ2-5; 8 nucleotides match TRBD1. Losses at the gene ends were 4 bases for V and 2 bases for J; bases not matched to a gene: 3. CDR1 and CDR2 (germline): SGHTA, FQGNSA. The CDR3 spans 14 residues. CDR3 residues: CASSSQGAQETQYF. CDR3 DNA sequence: TGTGCCAGCAGCTCGCAGGGGGCTCAAGAGACCCAGTACTTC.

V is TRBV12-3 or TRBV12-4 and J is TRBJ2-3, with D hard to call. V was shortened by 1 base and J by 9 bases, with 8 bases between the two germline ends. The CDR3 loop spans 12 amino acids. The CDR3 coding sequence is TGTGCCAGCAGTTTAGTGGTAGCAACGCAGTATTTT. This encodes CASSLVVATQYF.

This clonotype appeared a single time. V usage is TRBV10-2 and J usage is TRBJ2-1; the match to TRBD1 covers 7 bases. Germline CDR1 WSHSY, CDR2 SAAADI. This CDR3 has 15 amino acids. The junction had 9 bases not matched to a gene; V was cut back by 6 bases and J by 4 bases. CDR3 amino acids: CASSSGTARYNEQFF. The CDR3 coding sequence is TGCGCCAGCAGCTCCGGGACAGCCCGATACAATGAGCAGTTCTTC.

This clonotype was counted many times. This chain uses TRBV9 with TRBJ2-3; D remains unclear. Germline V gene sequence: CDR1 SGDLS, CDR2 YYNGEE. V was trimmed by 2 bases and J by 4 bases, leaving 14 bases between them. CDR3 size: 15 residues. CDR3: CASSVTPNFPDTQYF. As DNA, the CDR3 is TGTGCCAGCAGCGTGACCCCCAATTTTCCAGATACGCAGTATTTT.

As regards this clonotype: Relative to the germline gene, one junction end is altered; a read error may explain this. The chain employs TRBV12-3 or TRBV12-4 and TRBJ2-1; 9 bases map to TRBD1. The CDR3 covers 18 residues. CDR3 bases: TGTGCCATCAGTCCTAACACCGGGACAGGGAGGTCCTACAATGAGCAGTTCTTC. This gives the protein CAISPNTGTGRSYNEQFF.

This clonotype was detected ten times or more. CDR3 coding DNA: TGCAGTGCTACCTGGACAGTGAACACTGAAGCTTTCTTT. It codes for CSATWTVNTEAFF. V gene TRBV20-1 combines with J gene TRBJ1-1, with D possibly TRBD1 on 6 matching bases. Deletions cut 4 bases from V and 0 bases from J, with 9 bases between. The CDR3 contains 13 residues. The germline gives CDR1 DFQATT, CDR2 SNEGSKA (reference sequence).

This clonotype was detected many times. V and J are TRBV5-1 and TRBJ2-2; D possibly uses TRBD1 or TRBD2 (5 bases each). Trimming pared 4 bases from V and 4 bases from J, leaving 14 bases between. This CDR3 contains 15 residues. Germline assignment: CDR1 SGHRS and CDR2 YFSETQ. CDR3 residues: CASSAPGRGTGELFF. The CDR3 DNA follows: TGCGCCAGCAGCGCTCCGGGACGCGGCACCGGGGAGCTGTTTTTT.

This clonotype was observed many times. J is TRBJ2-5 and V is TRBV11-2, with D perhaps TRBD1 (5 bases). The CDR3 consists of 15 residues. Germline CDR1 and CDR2: SGHAT and FQNNGV. Trimming shortened V by 0 bases and J by 5 bases, and 13 bases separated the two germline ends. CDR3 nucleotide sequence: TGTGCCAGCAGCTTAGAGGTGGGGCTACTCGAGACCCAGTACTTC. Residues: CASSLEVGLLETQYF.

This clonotype was detected a few times. The chain links TRBV23-1 to TRBJ2-4, with 14 bases aligning to TRBD2. TRBV23-1 belongs to the ORF category, with a function that is uncertain. This CDR3 has 19 residues. V shed 6 bases and J 2 bases; nucleotides not matched to a gene: 12. CDR3: CASRDPGTSGRPTKNIQYF. CDR3 nucleotides: TGCGCCAGCAGGGATCCCGGGACTAGCGGGAGACCCACCAAAAACATTCAGTACTTC.

The chain couples TRBV27 to TRBJ2-2; D might be TRBD1 (5 bases). V was clipped by 7 bases and J by 0 bases, with 12 bases between them. Germline V gives CDR1 MNHEY, CDR2 SMNVEV (reference sequence). The CDR3 runs to 15 residues. CDR3 DNA: TGTGCCAGCAAAGTAGACAGCTCGAACACCGGGGAGCTGTTTTTT. It translates to CASKVDSSNTGELFF.

V usage is TRBV25-1 and J usage is TRBJ2-3; 9 positions match TRBD2. Germline trimming cut 0 bases from V and 4 bases from J; bases unmatched to any gene: 5. CDR3 size: 16 residues. CDR1 is MGHDK and CDR2 is SYGVNS in the germline V gene. CDR3 loop: CASSEYRLAGSDTQYF. The CDR3 DNA reads as TGTGCCAGCAGTGAATATAGGCTAGCGGGATCAGATACGCAGTATTTT.

This chain joins TRBV5-1 and TRBJ1-1; 11 nucleotides line up with TRBD1. The CDR3 sequence is 16 residues long. CDR1 and CDR2 from the germline V gene are SGHRS and YFSETQ. With 4 bases clipped from V and 5 bases from J, the junction kept 10 bases outside the gene matches. The CDR3 protein is CASSKERTGGWTEAFF. The DNA of the CDR3 is TGCGCCAGCAGCAAAGAGAGGACAGGGGGCTGGACTGAAGCTTTCTTT.